The following is a T cell receptor beta chain sequence with its context. Its recognized antigen is unknown. The sample holds no much larger clone one base away, and base qualities are not on file. The data were taken from a study of blood T cell repertoires in COVID-19 (dated by TCRdb to about 2020). About the study as a whole: Samples covering the acute and convalescent phases of COVID-19 were provided by collaborators in the United States, Italy and Spain. The dataset comprised deeply sampled blood TCRbeta repertoires from subjects exposed to, actively infected with, or recovered from COVID-19. Nearly every sample came with metadata listing a de-identified subject ID, COVID-19 status, age in years and sex. The repertoires were released in a freely available public database intended as a resource for research on the immune response to SARS-CoV-2. Where HLA class I and class II types were available, the types were taken from metadata supplied by the sample provider, not from assay-based typing. The prospective study material was composed of cDNA or gDNA derived from T cells, B-cell-depleted T cells, or PBMCs. The samples were drawn from two sources: the first 160 participants of the ongoing ImmuneRACE study, and 1,200 or so subjects contributed by 6 global collaborators. Here is what the overall study found, with its caveats: The amount of clinical and demographic metadata varied by source and participant and was provided uncurated.

TCRbeta CDR3 regions were amplified from genomic DNA by means of the immunoSEQ Assay, a bias-controlled multiplex PCR. The authors processed their data as follows. The number of nucleated cells in each sample was estimated by amplification of reference gene primers within the assay. Sequence reads were collapsed and filtered to measure the absolute abundance of every unique TCRbeta CDR3 rearrangement. For each sample, productive Simpson clonality was calculated as the square root of Simpson's diversity index across productive rearrangements. TCRdb limited this immuneACCESS table to in-frame rearrangements with V and J called. A share of clones is missing; checked studies link under half to unresolved V genes, and the rest is unexplained. V and J calls plus clone size are reproduced from that table; the DNA served to infer D and trimming. Counted in this sample were some 66,000 clones; roughly 86% of them appeared once. Approximately 7.2% of the sample rests with the top ten.

The CDR3 numbers 15 residues from cysteine through phenylalanine. The retained sequence is limited to the CDR3, 45 bases, with the frame set at the first base. Trimming takes 6 bases from V and 2 bases from J, and the germline ends sit 13 bases apart. CDR1 and CDR2 were assigned from the germline V gene (reference sequence) as LNHDA and SQIVND. Whole blood was collected in K2EDTA tubes by collaborating institutions according to the institutions' own protocols. For TCRbeta analysis, collaborators shipped samples in one of three forms: frozen whole blood, isolated PBMCs, or DNA extracted from either of those sample types.

Source material: peripheral blood. The chain is assembled from TRBV19 and TRBJ2-2; 5 matching bases give a weak D call of TRBD2. This receptor was taken from a man over 45 with active COVID-19. The nucleotides are TGTGCCAGTAGAGCCCGGGGAGTCAACACCGGGGAGCTGTTTTTT. Its amino acids are CASRARGVNTGELFF.